Below, one T cell receptor beta chain is given with its context. This CDR3 contains 15 residues. The ends lost 7 bases at V and 3 bases at J; junction bases unmatched: 8. Germline CDR1 and CDR2: WSHSY and SAAADI. The data originate from a study of T cell changes during pregnancy in multiple sclerosis. Clones were read by immunoSEQ multiplex PCR, and TCRdb kept only the in-frame ones, dropping some. The sample holds around 54,000 clones, about 90% seen once. Sample: CD4+ T cells from peripheral blood mononuclear cells, taken after pregnancy. The clonotype originates from a female donor in good health, enrolled as a control in a pregnancy study. The rearrangement joins TRBV10-2 to TRBJ1-4; 7 positions match TRBD1. The chain's CDR3 is CASMDTQGSNEKLFF. Written as DNA, the CDR3 is TGCGCCAGCATGGATACACAGGGGTCTAATGAAAAACTGTTTTTT.